This passage covers 28 T cell receptor beta chains from one sample sequenced in a study of T cell changes during pregnancy in multiple sclerosis. Method: immunoSEQ multiplex PCR; TCRdb's copy keeps in-frame clones and lacks some. The sample shows around 54,000 clones, 92% of them seen only once. The specimen comprised CD4+ T cells from peripheral blood mononuclear cells, sampled after pregnancy. Receptors were obtained from a female donor in good health, enrolled as a control in a pregnancy study.

V is TRBV20-1 and J is TRBJ2-5; D call uncertain. Germline lookup yields CDR1 DFQATT and CDR2 SNEGSKA (reference sequence). The length of the CDR3 is 11 residues. Trimming took off 3 bases at V and 2 bases at J, with 4 bases between the two ends. The CDR3 region has the DNA TGCAGTGCTAGGCGGCAAGAGACCCAGTACTTC. It codes for CSARRQETQYF.

In this sample, this clone turned up once. The chain couples TRBV5-1 to TRBJ1-6; 7 bases align to TRBD1. CDR1 is SGHRS, CDR2 YFSETQ, per germline. The CDR3 loop spans 22 amino acids. Trimming removed 4 bases from V and 5 bases from J; junction bases left unmatched: 27. The CDR3 spells CASSQFPQTGTDAPFNNSPLHF. CDR3 sequence (DNA): TGCGCCAGCAGCCAATTCCCACAGACCGGGACAGACGCCCCTTTCAATAATTCACCCCTCCACTTT.

This chain links TRBV18 with TRBJ2-7; D might be TRBD2 (7 bases). From germline, CDR1 is KGHSH and CDR2 LQKENI. The CDR3 extends over 13 amino acids. Between the trimmed V and J ends, which lost 5 bases and 4 bases, there was a span of 12 bases. The DNA for the CDR3 is TGTGCCAGCTCATTACAGGGAGGGTACGAGCAGTACTTC. Residues: CASSLQGGYEQYF.

This chain links TRBV10-1 with TRBJ1-1, with a weak D call TRBD1 (5 bases). V was shortened by 7 bases and J by 5 bases, with 14 bases between the two germline ends. The V gene's germline CDR1 is WNHNN and CDR2 SYGVQD (reference sequence). The CDR3 length is 13 residues. In DNA, the CDR3 is TGCGCCAGCATCCCGGTCGGGGGTACTGAAGCTTTCTTT. Translation gives CASIPVGGTEAFF.

The chain combines TRBV30 with TRBJ2-3; 8 bases agree with TRBD2. Germline CDR1 reads GTSNPN; CDR2 reads SVGIG (reference sequence). This CDR3 region has 17 residues. V dropped 2 bases and J dropped 1; count of bases not matched to a gene: 11. The CDR3: CAWSTGLGSGGTDTQYF. In DNA, the CDR3 is TGTGCCTGGAGTACGGGACTAGGCTCCGGGGGCACAGATACGCAGTATTTT.

A single count supports this clone. The chain recombines TRBV6-6 with TRBJ1-5; 9 nucleotides line up with TRBD1. The CDR3 covers 14 residues. Germline V CDR1 and CDR2: MNHNY, SVGAGI (reference sequence). The junction had 8 bases not matched to a gene; V was cut back by 6 bases and J by 8 bases. The CDR3 sequence: CASRRTGEIEPQHF. The CDR3 bases are TGTGCCAGCAGGAGGACAGGGGAGATTGAGCCCCAGCATTTT.

The V gene is TRBV11-3, the J gene TRBJ1-5, with 10 bases that match TRBD1. CDR1 and CDR2 from the germline V gene are SGHNT and YENEEA. The length of the CDR3 is 15 residues. V was pared by 5 bases and J by 5 bases, with 6 bases of the junction left unmatched. CDR3 in DNA: TGTGCCAGCAGCCGGGACAGGGGCAGGGATCAGCCCCAGCATTTT. As protein: CASSRDRGRDQPQHF.

This sequence joins TRBV7-9 and TRBJ2-4, with a possible D match to TRBD2 (5 bases). This CDR3 contains 16 residues. V was trimmed by 2 bases and J by 5 bases, leaving 16 bases between them. Per germline, CDR1 SEHNR and CDR2 FQNEAQ (reference sequence). CDR3 DNA: TGTGCCAGCAGCTTAATTCCTGGTGTGGGAGAAAACATTCAGTACTTC. It codes for CASSLIPGVGENIQYF.

The J gene is TRBJ1-3, the V gene TRBV9, with D perhaps matching TRBD1 (5 bases). The V gene lost 3 bases and the J gene lost 0 bases, with 19 bases spanning the gap. The germline gives CDR1 SGDLS, CDR2 YYNGEE. The CDR3 is 18 amino acids. CDR3: CASSGGAVMPFSGNTIYF. The CDR3 nucleotides are TGTGCCAGCAGCGGCGGGGCCGTAATGCCCTTCTCTGGAAACACCATATATTTT.

This rearrangement joins TRBV7-9 to TRBJ1-5; tentative D call: TRBD1 (5 bases). The CDR3 loop spans 13 amino acids. The germline V gene encodes CDR1 SEHNR and CDR2 FQNEAQ (reference sequence). Trimming cost V 5 bases and J 6 bases, with 11 bases left between them. The CDR3 loop reads CASSGGNGQPQHF. DNA for the CDR3: TGTGCCAGCAGCGGGGGGAACGGTCAGCCCCAGCATTTT. Full variable domain (outside the CDR3, taken from reference TRBV7-9 and TRBJ1-5): DTGVSQNPRHKITKRGQNVTFRCDPISEHNRLYWYRQTLGQGPEFLTYFQNEAQLEKSRLLSDRFSAERPKGSFSTLEIQRTEQGDSAMYLCASSGGNGQPQHFGDGTRLSIL.

The chain has TRBV30 and TRBJ1-6, with TRBD1 matching 7 bases. V was clipped by 3 bases and J by 13 bases; unmatched bases: 12. The germline V gene has CDR1 GTSNPN and CDR2 SVGIG (reference sequence). The CDR3 totals 14 residues. The CDR3 bases are TGTGCCTGGAGAAGAGGACAGGACATGTCCCCCCTCCACTTT. This translates into CAWRRGQDMSPLHF.

This rearrangement joins TRBV16 to TRBJ2-7; D is uncertain. The V end lost 0 bases, the J end lost 0 bases, and 9 bases lay between the germline ends. The V gene's germline CDR1 is KGHSY and CDR2 FQNENV. CDR3 size: 15 residues. CDR3 in amino acids: CASSQSPFSSYEQYF. CDR3 DNA sequence: TGTGCCAGCAGCCAATCCCCTTTCAGCTCCTACGAGCAGTACTTC.

V is TRBV29-1 and J is TRBJ1-1; D gene unclear. Trimming stripped 6 bases from V and 3 bases from J, with 11 bases between. Germline CDR1 and CDR2: SQVTM and ANQGSEA. This CDR3 has 12 residues. DNA for the CDR3: TGCAGCGTCCAGCGATCACACACTGAAGCTTTCTTT. It specifies CSVQRSHTEAFF.

The J gene is TRBJ2-1, the V gene TRBV15, with a possible D match to TRBD1 (6 bases). CDR1 LNHNV and CDR2 YYDKDF come from the germline V gene (reference sequence). Trimming took 0 bases from V and 8 from J, leaving 20 bases between them. This CDR3 comprises 17 residues. The CDR3 sequence is CATSRDITGTRDHEQFF. CDR3 DNA: TGTGCCACCAGCAGAGACATAACCGGGACAAGAGACCATGAGCAGTTCTTC.

V is TRBV18 and J is TRBJ1-6, with 8 bases aligning to TRBD1. The CDR3 sequence is 14 residues long. The germline CDR1 and CDR2 sequences are KGHSH and LQKENI. V was clipped by 4 bases and J by 10 bases; unmatched bases: 6. The DNA for the CDR3 is TGTGCCAGCTCACGGACAGGGCGGGAATCACCCCTCCACTTT. Its translation is CASSRTGRESPLHF.

This chain links TRBV11-2 with TRBJ2-7, with 14 bases identical to TRBD2. The ends lost 4 bases at V and 6 bases at J; junction bases unmatched: 5. The CDR3 is 15 residues long. Germline V gene lookup returns CDR1 SGHAT and CDR2 FQNNGV. The CDR3 sequence is CASSSRLAGGSEQYF. CDR3 nucleotides: TGTGCCAGCAGCTCCCGACTAGCGGGAGGGAGCGAGCAGTACTTC.

The rearrangement links TRBV5-1 to TRBJ1-4; D is uncertain. V lost 4 bases and J lost 7, with 17 bases in between. Germline values: CDR1 SGHRS, CDR2 YFSETQ. CDR3 length: 15 residues. In nucleotides, the CDR3 is TGCGCCAGCAGCAGCAACAGTGCGGGAGGTGAAAAACTGTTTTTT. Its protein product is CASSSNSAGGEKLFF.

This clone was counted a single time. V and J are TRBV28 and TRBJ1-5; weak D call: TRBD1 (5 bases). CDR3 size: 17 residues. Trimming stripped 7 bases from V and 0 bases from J, with 19 bases between. CDR1 is MDHEN, CDR2 SYDVKM, per germline. The CDR3 coding sequence is TGTGCCAGCAATTCTGGGATGGGGCAGCATAGCAATCAGCCCCAGCATTTT. Its translation: CASNSGMGQHSNQPQHF.

This clone was counted once. The rearrangement uses TRBV5-1 and TRBJ1-1; D is ambiguous. Germline lookup yields CDR1 SGHRS and CDR2 YFSETQ. The CDR3 is made up of 12 amino acids. Trimming removed 6 bases from V and 8 bases from J, with 14 bases in between. CDR3 coding DNA: TGCGCCAGCAACGGGCCGGGGAAGGAAGCTTTCTTT. This translates into CASNGPGKEAFF.

J is TRBJ2-3 and V is TRBV12-5, with unresolved D. The CDR3 loop spans 16 amino acids. Deletions cut 4 bases from V and 2 bases from J, with 16 bases between. Germline V gene sequence: CDR1 LGHNT, CDR2 FRNRAP. The CDR3 DNA sequence: TGTGCTAGTGGTTCCACGCCAAAAGAGAACACAGATACGCAGTATTTT. Encoded protein: CASGSTPKENTDTQYF.

This sequence joins TRBV9 and TRBJ1-3; perhaps TRBD1 as D (6 bases). The CDR3 length is 16 residues. Germline V gives CDR1 SGDLS, CDR2 YYNGEE. V lost 4 bases and J 7 bases, leaving 21 bases between the germline ends. CDR3 bases: TGTGCCAGCAGCACCCTAGGCGCGGGGGCGTCTAACACCATATATTTT. This codes for CASSTLGAGASNTIYF.

The V gene is TRBV30, the J gene TRBJ2-7; D possibly corresponds to TRBD1 (5 bases). The CDR3 runs to 12 residues. Trimming shortened V by 0 bases and J by 4 bases, and 7 bases separated the two germline ends. Germline V gene lookup returns CDR1 GTSNPN and CDR2 SVGIG (reference sequence). The CDR3 DNA follows: TGTGCCTGGAGTGTACAGGAATACGAGCAGTACTTC. Protein product: CAWSVQEYEQYF.

The CDR3: CAWSRGGNTIYF. The DNA for the CDR3 is TGTGCCTGGAGCCGGGGGGGGAACACCATATATTTT. The chain has TRBV30 and TRBJ1-3; tentatively, D is TRBD1 (5 bases). The V end lost 3 bases, the J end lost 7 bases, and 10 bases lay between the germline ends. Germline V gene data show CDR1 as GTSNPN and CDR2 as SVGIG (reference sequence). The CDR3 covers 12 residues.

The chain has TRBV10-3 and TRBJ2-1, with unresolved D. The CDR3 is 14 amino acids. CDR1 and CDR2 from the germline V gene are ENHRY and SYGVKD. V lost 6 bases and J lost 0, with 9 bases in between. The CDR3 reads CAIRQDSSYNEQFF. The CDR3 region has the DNA TGTGCCATCAGGCAGGATAGCTCCTACAATGAGCAGTTCTTC.

The chain is built from TRBV19 and TRBJ2-2; D is ambiguous. Germline V gene data show CDR1 as LNHDA and CDR2 as SQIVND (reference sequence). V was trimmed by 4 bases and J by 5 bases, leaving 8 bases between them. The CDR3 is made up of 13 amino acids. The CDR3 region is CASSSEVTGELFF. CDR3 DNA: TGTGCCAGTAGTAGCGAGGTAACCGGGGAGCTGTTTTTT.

The CDR3 DNA sequence: TGTGCCAGCAGCCACGTTCAGGGCACTGAAGCTTTCTTT. Translated: CASSHVQGTEAFF. The V call is TRBV7-9, the J call TRBJ1-1, with D maybe TRBD1 (5 bases). Germline V gene sequence: CDR1 SEHNR, CDR2 FQNEAQ (reference sequence). The CDR3 is 13 residues long. Trimming removed 5 bases from V and 4 bases from J, with 11 bases in between.

The gene calls are TRBV29-1 and TRBJ2-5; 8 bases align to TRBD1. This CDR3 comprises 13 residues. V lost 7 bases, J lost 5 bases, and 9 bases stayed unmatched. Per germline, CDR1 SQVTM and CDR2 ANQGSEA. In DNA, the CDR3 is TGCAGCGCCAGGACAGGGCCGGGGGAGACCCAGTACTTC. Its protein product is CSARTGPGETQYF.

The chain links TRBV7-9 to TRBJ1-2; the D gene is possibly TRBD1 (6 bases). Germline V gene data show CDR1 as SEHNR and CDR2 as FQNEAQ (reference sequence). V was shortened by 5 bases and J by 2 bases, with 9 bases between the two germline ends. The CDR3 totals 13 residues. The CDR3 protein is CASSNGQNYGYTF. CDR3 in DNA: TGTGCCAGCAGCAACGGACAGAACTATGGCTACACCTTC.